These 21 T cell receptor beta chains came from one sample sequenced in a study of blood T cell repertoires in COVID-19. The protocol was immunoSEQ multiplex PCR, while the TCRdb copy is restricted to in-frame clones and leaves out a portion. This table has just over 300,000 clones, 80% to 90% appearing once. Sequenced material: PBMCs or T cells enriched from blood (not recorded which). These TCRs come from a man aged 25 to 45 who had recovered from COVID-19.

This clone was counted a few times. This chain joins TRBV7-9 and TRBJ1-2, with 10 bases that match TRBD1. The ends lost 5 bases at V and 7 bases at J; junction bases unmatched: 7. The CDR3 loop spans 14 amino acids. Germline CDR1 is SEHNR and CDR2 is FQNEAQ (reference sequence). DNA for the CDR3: TGTGCCAGCAGCCGTGGACAGGGGGATAGTGGCTACACCTTC. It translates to CASSRGQGDSGYTF.

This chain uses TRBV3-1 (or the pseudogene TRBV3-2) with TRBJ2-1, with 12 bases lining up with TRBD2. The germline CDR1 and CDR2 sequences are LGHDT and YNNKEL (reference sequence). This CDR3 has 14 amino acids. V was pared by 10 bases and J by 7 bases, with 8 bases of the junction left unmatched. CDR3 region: CATSGLAGSNEQFF. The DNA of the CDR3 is TGTGCCACCTCAGGACTAGCGGGGTCAAATGAGCAGTTCTTC.

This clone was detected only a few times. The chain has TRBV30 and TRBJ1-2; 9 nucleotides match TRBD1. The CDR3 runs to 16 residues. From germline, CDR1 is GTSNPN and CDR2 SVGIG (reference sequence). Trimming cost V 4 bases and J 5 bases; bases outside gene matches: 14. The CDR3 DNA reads TGTGCCTGGAATCCATTTGGACAGGGGACTCCATATGGCTACACCTTC. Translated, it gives CAWNPFGQGTPYGYTF.

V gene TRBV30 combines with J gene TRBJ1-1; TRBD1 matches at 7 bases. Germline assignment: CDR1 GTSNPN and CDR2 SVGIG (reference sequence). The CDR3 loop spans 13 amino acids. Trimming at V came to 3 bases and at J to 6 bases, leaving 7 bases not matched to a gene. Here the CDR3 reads CAWRGGGIPEAFF. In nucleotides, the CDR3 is TGTGCCTGGAGAGGGGGCGGTATTCCTGAAGCTTTCTTT.

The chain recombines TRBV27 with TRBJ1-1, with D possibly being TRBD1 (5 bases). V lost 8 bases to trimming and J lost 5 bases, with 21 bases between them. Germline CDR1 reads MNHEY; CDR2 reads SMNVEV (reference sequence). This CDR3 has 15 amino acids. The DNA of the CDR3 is TGTGCCAGCCAGGCAGGGCCCCTGTTGAGTACTGAAGCTTTCTTT. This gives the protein CASQAGPLLSTEAFF.

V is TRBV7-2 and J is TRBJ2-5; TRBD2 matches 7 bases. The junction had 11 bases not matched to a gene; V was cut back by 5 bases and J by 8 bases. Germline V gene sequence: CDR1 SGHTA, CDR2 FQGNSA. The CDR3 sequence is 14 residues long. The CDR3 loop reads CASSETSQRGTQYF. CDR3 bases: TGTGCCAGCAGCGAGACTAGCCAACGAGGCACCCAGTACTTC. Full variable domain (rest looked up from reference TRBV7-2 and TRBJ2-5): GAGVSQSPSNKVTEKGKDVELRCDPISGHTALYWYRQSLGQGLEFLIYFQGNSAPDKSGLPSDRFSAERTGGSVSTLTIQRTQQEDSAVYLCASSETSQRGTQYFGPGTRLLVL.

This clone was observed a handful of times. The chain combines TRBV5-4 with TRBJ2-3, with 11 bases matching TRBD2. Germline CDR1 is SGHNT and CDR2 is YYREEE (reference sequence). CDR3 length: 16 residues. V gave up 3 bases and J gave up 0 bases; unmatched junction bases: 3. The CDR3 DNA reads TGTGCCAGCAGCTCCGGGACTAGCGGTAGCACAGATACGCAGTATTTT. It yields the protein CASSSGTSGSTDTQYF. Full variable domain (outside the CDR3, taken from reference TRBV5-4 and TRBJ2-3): ETGVTQSPTHLIKTRGQQVTLRCSSQSGHNTVSWYQQALGQGPQFIFQYYREEENGRGNFPPRFSGLQFPNYSSELNVNALELDDSALYLCASSSGTSGSTDTQYFGPGTRLTVL.

Here the CDR3 reads CASSPGGTRGYTF. CDR3 nucleotides: TGTGCCAGCAGCCCCGGGGGGACTCGAGGCTACACCTTC. The chain joins TRBV3-1 (or the pseudogene TRBV3-2) to TRBJ1-2, with D possibly matching TRBD1 (5 bases). Trimming cost V 4 bases and J 8 bases, with 14 bases left between them. Germline assignment: CDR1 LGHDT and CDR2 YNNKEL (reference sequence). The CDR3 extends over 13 amino acids.

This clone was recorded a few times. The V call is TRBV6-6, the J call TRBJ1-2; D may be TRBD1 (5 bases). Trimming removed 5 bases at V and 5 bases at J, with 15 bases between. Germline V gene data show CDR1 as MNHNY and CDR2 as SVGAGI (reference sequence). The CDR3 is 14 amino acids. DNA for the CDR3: TGTGCCAGCAGTATAGTTTACGGGGGATATGGCTACACCTTC. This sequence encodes CASSIVYGGYGYTF.

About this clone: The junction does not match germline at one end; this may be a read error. CDR3 nucleotides: TGTGCTAGCAGCTTAGGCGGGGCTGGAAACACCATATATTTT. Translation gives CASSLGGAGNTIYF. This sequence joins TRBV7-7 and TRBJ1-3; no firm D call. The CDR3 runs 14 residues. Germline loops: CDR1 SSHAT, CDR2 FNYEAQ (reference sequence).

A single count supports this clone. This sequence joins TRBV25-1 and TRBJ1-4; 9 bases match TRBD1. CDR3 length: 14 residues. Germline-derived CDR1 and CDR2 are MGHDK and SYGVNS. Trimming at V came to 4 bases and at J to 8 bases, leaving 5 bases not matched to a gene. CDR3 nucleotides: TGTGCCAGCAGTGTGACAGGGGGGGGCGAAAAACTGTTTTTT. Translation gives CASSVTGGGEKLFF.

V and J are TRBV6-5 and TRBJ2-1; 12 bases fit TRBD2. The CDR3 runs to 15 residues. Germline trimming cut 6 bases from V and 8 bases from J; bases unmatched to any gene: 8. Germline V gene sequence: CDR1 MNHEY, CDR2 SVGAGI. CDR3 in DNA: TGTGCCAGCAGCCTCACTAGCGGGGGGTTTTATGAGCAGTTCTTC. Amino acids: CASSLTSGGFYEQFF.

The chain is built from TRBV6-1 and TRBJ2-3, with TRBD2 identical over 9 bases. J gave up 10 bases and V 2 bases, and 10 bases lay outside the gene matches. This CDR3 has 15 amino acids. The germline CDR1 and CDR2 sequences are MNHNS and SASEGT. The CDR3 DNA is TGTGCCAGCAGTGAAAAGGGTAGCGGGGGCCCTGCGCAGTATTTT. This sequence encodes CASSEKGSGGPAQYF.

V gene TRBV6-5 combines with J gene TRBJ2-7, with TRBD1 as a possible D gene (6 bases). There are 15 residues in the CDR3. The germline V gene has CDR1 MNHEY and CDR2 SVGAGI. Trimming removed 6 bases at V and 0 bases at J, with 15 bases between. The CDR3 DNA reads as TGTGCCAGCAGCTTGTTACAGGGTCTCTCCTACGAGCAGTACTTC. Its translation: CASSLLQGLSYEQYF.

The CDR3 region is CASSVGGKTEAFF. In DNA, the CDR3 is TGTGCCAGCAGCGTAGGCGGGAAGACTGAAGCTTTCTTT. The rearrangement links TRBV9 to TRBJ1-1; D gene unclear. CDR1 is SGDLS and CDR2 is YYNGEE in the germline V gene. The CDR3 consists of 13 residues. V dropped 0 bases and J dropped 5 bases, with 8 bases sitting between them.

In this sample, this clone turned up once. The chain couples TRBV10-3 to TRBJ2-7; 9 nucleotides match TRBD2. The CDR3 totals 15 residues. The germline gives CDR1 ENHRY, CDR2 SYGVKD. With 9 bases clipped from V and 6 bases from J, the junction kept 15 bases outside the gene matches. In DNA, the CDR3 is TGTGCCATGGCCCCTAGCGGGGTCTACCGAGGCGAGCAGTACTTC. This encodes CAMAPSGVYRGEQYF.

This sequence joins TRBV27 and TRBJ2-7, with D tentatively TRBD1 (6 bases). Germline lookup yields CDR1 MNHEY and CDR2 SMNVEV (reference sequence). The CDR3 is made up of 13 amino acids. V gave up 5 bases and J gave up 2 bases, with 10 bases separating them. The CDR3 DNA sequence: TGTGCCAGCAGTCAAGGGGGTACCTACGAGCAGTACTTC. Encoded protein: CASSQGGTYEQYF.

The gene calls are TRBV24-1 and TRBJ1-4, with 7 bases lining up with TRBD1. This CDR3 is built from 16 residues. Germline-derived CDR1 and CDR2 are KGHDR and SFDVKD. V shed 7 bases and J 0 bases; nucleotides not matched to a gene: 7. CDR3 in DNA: TGTGCCACCAGCTCACAGGGGATAACAACTAATGAAAAACTGTTTTTT. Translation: CATSSQGITTNEKLFF.

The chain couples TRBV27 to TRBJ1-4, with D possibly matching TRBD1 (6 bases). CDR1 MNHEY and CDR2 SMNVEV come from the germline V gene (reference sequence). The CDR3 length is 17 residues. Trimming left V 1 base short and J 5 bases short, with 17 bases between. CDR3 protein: CASSLFGGRTLNEKLFF. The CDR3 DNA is TGTGCCAGCAGTTTATTTGGGGGCCGCACCTTAAATGAAAAACTGTTTTTT.

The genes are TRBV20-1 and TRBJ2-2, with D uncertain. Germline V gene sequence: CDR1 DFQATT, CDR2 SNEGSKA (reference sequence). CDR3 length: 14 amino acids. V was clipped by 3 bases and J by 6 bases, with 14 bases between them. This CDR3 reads CSASTRRSPGELFF. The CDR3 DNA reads TGCAGTGCTAGTACTCGTCGGTCTCCCGGGGAGCTGTTTTTT.

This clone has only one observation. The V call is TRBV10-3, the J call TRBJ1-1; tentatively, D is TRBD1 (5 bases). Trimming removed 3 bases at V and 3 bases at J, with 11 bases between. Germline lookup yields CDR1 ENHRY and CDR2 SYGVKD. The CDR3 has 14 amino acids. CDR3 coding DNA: TGTGCCATCAGTGATACGGGGGATGACACTGAAGCTTTCTTT. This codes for CAISDTGDDTEAFF.